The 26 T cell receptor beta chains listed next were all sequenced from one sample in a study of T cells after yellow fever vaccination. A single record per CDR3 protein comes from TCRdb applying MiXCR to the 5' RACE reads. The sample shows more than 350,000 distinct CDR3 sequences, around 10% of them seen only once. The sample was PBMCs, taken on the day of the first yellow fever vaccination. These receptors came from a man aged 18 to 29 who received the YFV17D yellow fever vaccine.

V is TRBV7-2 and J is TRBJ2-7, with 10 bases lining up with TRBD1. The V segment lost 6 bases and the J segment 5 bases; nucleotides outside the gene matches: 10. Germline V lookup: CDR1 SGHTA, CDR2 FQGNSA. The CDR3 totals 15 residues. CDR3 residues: CASRSWGQGIDEQYF. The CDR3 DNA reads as TGTGCCAGCAGATCCTGGGGACAGGGGATTGACGAGCAGTACTTC.

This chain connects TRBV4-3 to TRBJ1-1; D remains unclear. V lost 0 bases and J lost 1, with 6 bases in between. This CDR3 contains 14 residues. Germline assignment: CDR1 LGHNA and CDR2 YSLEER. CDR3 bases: TGCGCCAGCAGCCAAGAGCCAGGGAACACTGAAGCTTTCTTT. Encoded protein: CASSQEPGNTEAFF.

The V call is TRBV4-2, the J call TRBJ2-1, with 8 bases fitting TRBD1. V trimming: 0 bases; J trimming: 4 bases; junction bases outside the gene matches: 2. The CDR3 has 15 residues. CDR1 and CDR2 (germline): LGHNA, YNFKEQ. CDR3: CASSQETGDYNEQFF. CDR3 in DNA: TGTGCCAGCAGCCAAGAGACAGGGGATTACAATGAGCAGTTCTTC.

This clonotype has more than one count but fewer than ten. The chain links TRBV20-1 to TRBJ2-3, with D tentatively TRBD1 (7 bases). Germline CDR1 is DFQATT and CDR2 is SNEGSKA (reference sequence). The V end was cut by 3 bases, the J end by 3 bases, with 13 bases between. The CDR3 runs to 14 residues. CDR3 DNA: TGCAGTGCTAGCCCCAGGGGGGAAACAGATACGCAGTATTTT. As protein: CSASPRGETDTQYF.

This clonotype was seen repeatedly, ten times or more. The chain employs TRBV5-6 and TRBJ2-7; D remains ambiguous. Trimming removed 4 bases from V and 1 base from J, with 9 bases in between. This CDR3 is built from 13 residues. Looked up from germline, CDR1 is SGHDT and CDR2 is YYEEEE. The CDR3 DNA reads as TGTGCCAGCAGCCCGTCCAGGTCCTACGAGCAGTACTTC. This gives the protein CASSPSRSYEQYF.

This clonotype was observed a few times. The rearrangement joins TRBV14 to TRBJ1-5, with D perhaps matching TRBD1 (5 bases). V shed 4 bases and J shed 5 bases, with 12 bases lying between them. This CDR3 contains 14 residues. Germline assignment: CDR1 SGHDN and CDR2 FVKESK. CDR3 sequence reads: CASSLTQGYQPQHF. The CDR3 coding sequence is TGTGCCAGCAGCCTTACTCAGGGCTATCAGCCCCAGCATTTT. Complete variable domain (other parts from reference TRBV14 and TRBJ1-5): EAGVTQFPSHSVIEKGQTVTLRCDPISGHDNLYWYRRVMGKEIKFLLHFVKESKQDESGMPNNRFLAERTGGTYSTLKVQPAELEDSGVYFCASSLTQGYQPQHFGDGTRLSIL.

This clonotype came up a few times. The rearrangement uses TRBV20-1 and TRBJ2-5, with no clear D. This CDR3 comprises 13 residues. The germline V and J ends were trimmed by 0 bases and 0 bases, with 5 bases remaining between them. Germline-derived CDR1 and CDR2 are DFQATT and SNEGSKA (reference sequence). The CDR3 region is CSARDLYQETQYF. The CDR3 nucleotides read TGCAGTGCTAGAGATCTGTACCAAGAGACCCAGTACTTC.

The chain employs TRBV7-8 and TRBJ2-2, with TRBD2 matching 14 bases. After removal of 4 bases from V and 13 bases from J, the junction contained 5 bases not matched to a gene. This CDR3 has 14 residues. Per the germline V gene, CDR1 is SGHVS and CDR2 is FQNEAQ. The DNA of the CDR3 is TGTGCCAGCAGCTCAGGACTAGCGGGGGGAAGGCTGTTTTTT. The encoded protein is CASSSGLAGGRLFF.

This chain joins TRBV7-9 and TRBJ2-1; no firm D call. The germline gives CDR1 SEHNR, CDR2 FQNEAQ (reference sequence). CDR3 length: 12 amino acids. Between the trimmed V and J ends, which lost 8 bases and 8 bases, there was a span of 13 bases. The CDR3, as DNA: TGTGCCAGCTCGGACCCCGTGGATGAGCAGTTCTTC. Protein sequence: CASSDPVDEQFF.

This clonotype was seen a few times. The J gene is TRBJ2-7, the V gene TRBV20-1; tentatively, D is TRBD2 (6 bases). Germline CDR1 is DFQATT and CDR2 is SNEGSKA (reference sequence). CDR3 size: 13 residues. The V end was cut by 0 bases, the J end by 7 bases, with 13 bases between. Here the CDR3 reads CSARDRGGREQYF. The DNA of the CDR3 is TGCAGTGCTAGAGATCGGGGAGGTCGGGAGCAGTACTTC.

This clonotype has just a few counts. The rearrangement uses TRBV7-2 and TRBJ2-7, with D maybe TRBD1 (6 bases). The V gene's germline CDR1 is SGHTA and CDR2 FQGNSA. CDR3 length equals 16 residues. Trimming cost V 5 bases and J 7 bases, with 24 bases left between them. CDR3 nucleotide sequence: TGTGCCAGCAGCCGTAAGACATCGACAGGCCAGTGGGAGCAGTACTTC. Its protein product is CASSRKTSTGQWEQYF.

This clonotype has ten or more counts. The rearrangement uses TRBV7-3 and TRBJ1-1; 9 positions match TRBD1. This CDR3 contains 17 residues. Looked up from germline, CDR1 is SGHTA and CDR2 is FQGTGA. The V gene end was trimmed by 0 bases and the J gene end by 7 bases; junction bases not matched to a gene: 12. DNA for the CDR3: TGTGCCAGCAGCTTAACTCAAACAGGGGGCGGATATGGTGAAGCTTTCTTT. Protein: CASSLTQTGGGYGEAFF. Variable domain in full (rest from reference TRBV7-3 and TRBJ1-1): GAGVSQTPSNKVTEKGKYVELRCDPISGHTALYWYRQSLGQGPEFLIYFQGTGAADDSGLPNDRFFAVRPEGSVSTLKIQRTERGDSAVYLCASSLTQTGGGYGEAFFGQGTRLTVV.

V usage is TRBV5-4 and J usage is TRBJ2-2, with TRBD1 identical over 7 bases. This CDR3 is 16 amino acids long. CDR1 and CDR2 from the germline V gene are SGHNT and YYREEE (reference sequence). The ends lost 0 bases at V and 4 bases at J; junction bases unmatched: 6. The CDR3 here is CASSLEGARSTGELFF. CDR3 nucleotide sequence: TGTGCCAGCAGCTTGGAGGGGGCTCGAAGCACCGGGGAGCTGTTTTTT. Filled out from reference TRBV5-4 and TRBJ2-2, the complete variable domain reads ETGVTQSPTHLIKTRGQQVTLRCSSQSGHNTVSWYQQALGQGPQFIFQYYREEENGRGNFPPRFSGLQFPNYSSELNVNALELDDSALYLCASSLEGARSTGELFFGEGSRLTVL.

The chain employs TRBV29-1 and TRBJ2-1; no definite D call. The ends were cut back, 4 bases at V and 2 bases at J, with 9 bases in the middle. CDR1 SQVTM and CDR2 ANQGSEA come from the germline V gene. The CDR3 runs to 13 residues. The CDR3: CSVVRQTYNEQFF. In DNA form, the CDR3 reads TGCAGCGTTGTCCGGCAGACCTACAATGAGCAGTTCTTC.

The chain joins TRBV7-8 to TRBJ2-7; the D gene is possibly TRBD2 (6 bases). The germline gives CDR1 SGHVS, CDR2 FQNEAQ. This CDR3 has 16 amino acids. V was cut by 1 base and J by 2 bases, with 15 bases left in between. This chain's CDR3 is CASSLEGGTGTYEQYV. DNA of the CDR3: TGTGCCAGCAGCTTAGAGGGCGGGACGGGGACCTACGAGCAGTACGTC.

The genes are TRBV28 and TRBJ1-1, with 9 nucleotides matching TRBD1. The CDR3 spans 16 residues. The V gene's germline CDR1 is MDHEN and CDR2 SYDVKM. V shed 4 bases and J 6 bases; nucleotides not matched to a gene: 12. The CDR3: CASSSPSDRGKPEAFF. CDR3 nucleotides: TGTGCCAGCAGTTCCCCTTCGGACAGGGGTAAACCTGAAGCTTTCTTT.

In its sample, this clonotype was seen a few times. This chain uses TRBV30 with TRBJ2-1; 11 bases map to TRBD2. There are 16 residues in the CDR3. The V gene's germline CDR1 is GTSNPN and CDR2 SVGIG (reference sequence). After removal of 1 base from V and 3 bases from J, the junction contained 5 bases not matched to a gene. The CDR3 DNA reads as TGTGCCTGGAGTGGGCTAGCGGGGGGCGACTACAATGAGCAGTTCTTC. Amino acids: CAWSGLAGGDYNEQFF.

CDR3 coding DNA: TGTGCCAGCAGCTTAACGACAGGAGAGCAGTACTTC. Translation: CASSLTTGEQYF. The chain employs TRBV9 and TRBJ2-7; tentatively, D is TRBD1 (6 bases). The germline V gene has CDR1 SGDLS and CDR2 YYNGEE. Trimming cost V 4 bases and J 7 bases, with 12 bases left between them. The CDR3 length is 12 residues.

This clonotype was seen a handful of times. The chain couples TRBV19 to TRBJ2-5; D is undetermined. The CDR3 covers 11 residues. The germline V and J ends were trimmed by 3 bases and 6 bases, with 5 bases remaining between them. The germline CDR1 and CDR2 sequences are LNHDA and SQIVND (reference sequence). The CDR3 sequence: CASSIGKTQYF. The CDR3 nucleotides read TGTGCCAGTAGTATCGGAAAGACCCAGTACTTC.

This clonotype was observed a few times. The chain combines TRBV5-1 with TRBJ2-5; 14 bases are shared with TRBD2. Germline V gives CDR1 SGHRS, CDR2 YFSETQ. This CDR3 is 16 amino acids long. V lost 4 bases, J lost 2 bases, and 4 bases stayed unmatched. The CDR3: CASSRTSGGWQETQYF. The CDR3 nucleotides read TGCGCCAGCAGCCGGACTAGCGGGGGGTGGCAAGAGACCCAGTACTTC.

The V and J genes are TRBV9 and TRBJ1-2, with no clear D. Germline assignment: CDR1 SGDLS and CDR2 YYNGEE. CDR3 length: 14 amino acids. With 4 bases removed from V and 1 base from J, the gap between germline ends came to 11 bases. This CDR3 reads CASSPSGNNYGYTF. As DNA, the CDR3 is TGTGCCAGCAGCCCCAGTGGAAATAACTATGGCTACACCTTC.

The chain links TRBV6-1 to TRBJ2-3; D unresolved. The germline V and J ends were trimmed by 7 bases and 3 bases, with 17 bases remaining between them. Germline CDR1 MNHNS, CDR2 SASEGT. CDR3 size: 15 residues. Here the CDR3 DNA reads TGTGCCAGCAACGAAATCGCGGCCGGGACAGATACGCAGTATTTT. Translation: CASNEIAAGTDTQYF.

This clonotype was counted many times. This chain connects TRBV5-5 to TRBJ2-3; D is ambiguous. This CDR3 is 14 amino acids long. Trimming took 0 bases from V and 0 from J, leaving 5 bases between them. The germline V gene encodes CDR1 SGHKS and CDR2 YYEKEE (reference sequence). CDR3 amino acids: CASSLAMSTDTQYF. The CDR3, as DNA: TGTGCCAGCAGCTTGGCGATGAGCACAGATACGCAGTATTTT.

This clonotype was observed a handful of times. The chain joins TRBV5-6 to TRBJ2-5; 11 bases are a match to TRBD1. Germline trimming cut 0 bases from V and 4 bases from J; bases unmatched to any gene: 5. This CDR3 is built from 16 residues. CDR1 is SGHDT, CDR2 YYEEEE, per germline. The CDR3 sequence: CASSLAGQGATETQYF. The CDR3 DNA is TGTGCCAGCAGCTTGGCCGGACAGGGGGCTACAGAGACCCAGTACTTC.

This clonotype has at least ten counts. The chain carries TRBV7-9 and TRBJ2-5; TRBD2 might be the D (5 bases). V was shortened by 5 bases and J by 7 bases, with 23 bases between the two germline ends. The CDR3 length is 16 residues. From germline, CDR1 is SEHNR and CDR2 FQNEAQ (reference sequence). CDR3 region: CASSPSGLYLRGTQYF. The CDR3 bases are TGTGCCAGCAGCCCATCTGGACTGTACCTCCGGGGGACCCAGTACTTC.

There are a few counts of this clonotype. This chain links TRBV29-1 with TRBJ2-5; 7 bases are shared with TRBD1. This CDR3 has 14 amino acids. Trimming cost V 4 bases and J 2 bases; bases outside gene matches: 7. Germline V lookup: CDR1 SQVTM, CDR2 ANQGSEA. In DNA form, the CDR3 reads TGCAGCGTTGGCACACAGGGGTATCAAGAGACCCAGTACTTC. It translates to CSVGTQGYQETQYF.